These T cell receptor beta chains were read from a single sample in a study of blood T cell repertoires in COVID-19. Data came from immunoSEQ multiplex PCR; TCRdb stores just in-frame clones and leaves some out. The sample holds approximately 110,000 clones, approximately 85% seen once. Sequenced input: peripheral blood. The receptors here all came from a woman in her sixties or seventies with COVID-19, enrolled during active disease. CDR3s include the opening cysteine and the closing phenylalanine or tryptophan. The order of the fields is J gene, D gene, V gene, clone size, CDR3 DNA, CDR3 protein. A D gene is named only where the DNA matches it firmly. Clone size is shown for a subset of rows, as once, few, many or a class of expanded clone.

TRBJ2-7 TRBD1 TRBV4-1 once TGCGCCAGCAGCCAAGCTGGGACAGGGGGCTACGAGCAGTACTTC CASSQAGTGGYEQYF
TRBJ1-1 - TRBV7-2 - TGTGCCAGCAGCTTAGGTCCCCTGACAGGAGTCGAAGCTTTCTTT CASSLGPLTGVEAFF
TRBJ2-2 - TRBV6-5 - TGTGCCTCCGGCGGGGACGCCAACACCGGGGAGCTGTTTTTT CASGGDANTGELFF
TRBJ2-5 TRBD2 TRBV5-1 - TGCGCCAGCAGCTCGCAAGGGACTAGCGGAGAGACCCAGTACTTC CASSSQGTSGETQYF
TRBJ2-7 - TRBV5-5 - TGTGCCAGCAGCTTGGACAGGAGCTCCTACGAGCAGTACTTC CASSLDRSSYEQYF
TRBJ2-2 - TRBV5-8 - TGTGCCAGCAGCTTGTTGGTTCGGACAAACACCGGGGAGCTGTTTTTT CASSLLVRTNTGELFF
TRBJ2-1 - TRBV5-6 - TGTGCCAGCAGCTTGGTCCCCCCCGGGACATTGTACAATGAGCAGTTCTTC CASSLVPPGTLYNEQFF
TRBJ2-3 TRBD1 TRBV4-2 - TGTGCCAGCAGCCATGACCGGGACAGGGGAGGAGATACGCAGTATTTT CASSHDRDRGGDTQYF
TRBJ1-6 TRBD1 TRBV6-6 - TGTGCCAGCAGTCAATCAGCTGGGACAGGGGCTACTAATTCACCCCTCCACTTT CASSQSAGTGATNSPLHF
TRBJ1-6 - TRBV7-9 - TGTGCCAGCAGCTTAAGGGACTACAATTCACCCCTCCACTTT CASSLRDYNSPLHF
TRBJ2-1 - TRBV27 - TGTGCCAGCAGGATGGGGGACACCTACAATGAGCAGTTCTTC CASRMGDTYNEQFF
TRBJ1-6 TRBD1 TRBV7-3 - TGTGCCAGCAGCCCACAGGGGCAAGGTCTGGAGAATTCACCCCTCCACTTT CASSPQGQGLENSPLHF